This TCR beta chain is from a study of blood T cell repertoires in COVID-19. Study-wide context: Samples taken during acute and convalescent COVID-19 were collected in the United States, Italy and Spain. T cells, B-cell-depleted T cells, or PBMCs supplied cDNA or gDNA.

Data came from immunoSEQ multiplex PCR; TCRdb stores just in-frame clones and leaves some out. The table shows about 76,000 clones, with around 84% occurring only once. This receptor was identified in a man between 60 and 75 years old with COVID-19, enrolled during active disease. The sample consisted of peripheral blood.

The CDR3 region has the DNA TGTGCCAGTAGTGACCGGGACAGATCCTACGAGCAGTACTTC. Its translation is CASSDRDRSYEQYF. This chain links TRBV19 with TRBJ2-7, with 7 bases fitting TRBD1. The germline V gene has CDR1 LNHDA and CDR2 SQIVND (reference sequence). CDR3 size: 14 residues. The V and J ends lost 5 bases and 1 base, in that order; junction bases with no gene match: 5. The full variable domain, its missing parts supplied by reference TRBV19 and TRBJ2-7, is DGGITQSPKYLFRKEGQNVTLSCEQNLNHDAMYWYRQDPGQGLRLIYYSQIVNDFQKGDIAEGYSVSREKKESFPLTVTSAQKNPTAFYLCASSDRDRSYEQYFGPGTRLTVT.